This TCR beta chain stems from a study of cytomegalovirus exposure and HLA in healthy donors. The donors were members of the roughly 130-subject validation cohort (separate from the approximately 670-subject first cohort). Clones were sequenced by immunoSEQ multiplex PCR, and TCRdb holds only the in-frame ones, with some missing. The sample carries 150,000 to 200,000 clones, 84% recorded once. Trimming removed 2 bases from V and 7 bases from J; junction bases left unmatched: 7. This CDR3 has 14 residues. Germline V gives CDR1 MNHEY, CDR2 SVGAGI. Findings and limits, study-wide: High sensitivity and specificity were reportedly achieved when the classifier diagnosed cytomegalovirus status.

Worth noting for this clone: The antigen is unknown.

V gene TRBV6-5 combines with J gene TRBJ2-7; 8 nucleotides align to TRBD2. The material sequenced was PBMCs. This sequence was found in a woman in her thirties in good health and CMV-seropositive. The chain's CDR3 is CASSYTGGPKEQYF. CDR3 DNA: TGTGCCAGCAGTTACACGGGAGGGCCGAAAGAGCAGTACTTC.